Described below is a single T cell receptor beta chain sequence and its context. What it binds is not known. The data stem from a study of graft-versus-host responses after intestinal transplantation. On the study more broadly: Multivisceral, liver-intestinal, or isolated intestinal grafts went to recipients. Overall study findings and caveats: The highest levels of circulating GvH clones went along with early declines in HvG clones after transplant. High graft-versus-host to host-versus-graft clonal ratios were seen in allografts of patients with graft-donor T cell macrochimerism. Ileal or blood samples showed some GvH clones first, and such clones were also found in recipient marrow.

Here immunoSEQ multiplex PCR was the method, and the copy in TCRdb shows in-frame clones only, minus some. The sample carries about 9,800 clones, under 85% recorded once. Graft samples were processed, releasing intraepithelial and lamina propria lymphocytes. Trimming stripped 3 bases from V and 0 bases from J, with 6 bases between. The CDR3 runs to 13 residues. Germline CDR1 SGDLS, CDR2 YYNGEE. The material sequenced was ileum tissue, taken around 500 days after intestinal transplant. The sequence was collected from a human patient who received an intestinal transplant, so some T cells may come from the graft donor. V is TRBV9 and J is TRBJ1-1, with a tentative D call TRBD1 (5 bases). CDR3 amino acids: CASSGQMNTEAFF. The CDR3, as DNA: TGTGCCAGCAGCGGACAGATGAACACTGAAGCTTTCTTT.